Listed below are T cell receptor beta chains from one sample, sequenced in a study of tumor-infiltrating lymphocytes in oesophageal squamous cell carcinoma. TCRdb reanalysed the PCR reads using MiXCR and keeps one entry per CDR3 protein. The sample yields around 19,000 distinct CDR3 sequences, less than 50% seen once. The sequencing sample was made of normal esophageal tissue next to the tumor. The receptors were gathered from a female donor with esophageal squamous cell carcinoma. CDR3s include the opening cysteine and the closing phenylalanine or tryptophan. A D gene is named only where the DNA matches it firmly. Expanded clones are given a class, and other clones once, few, many or no size at all.

V: TRBV7-4; J: TRBJ2-1; size: .; D: TRBD2; DNA: TGTGCCAGCAGCACCAGTAGCGGGGGGCAGTTCTTC; CDR3: CASSTSSGGQFF
V: TRBV7-2; J: TRBJ2-7; size: medium-sized; D: .; DNA: TGTGCCAGCAGCTCGAACCCCAACTACGAGCAGTACTTC; CDR3: CASSSNPNYEQYF
V: TRBV6-1; J: TRBJ2-4; size: .; D: .; DNA: TGTGCCAGCAGTCCACTGGTCTCCTACAATGAGCAGTACTTC; CDR3: CASSPLVSYNEQYF
V: TRBV7-3; J: TRBJ2-7; size: few; D: .; DNA: TGTGCCAGCAGCTTAATGCCCGGGACACGCTACGAGCAGTACTTC; CDR3: CASSLMPGTRYEQYF
V: TRBV2; J: TRBJ2-1; size: few; D: TRBD2; DNA: TGTGCCAGCAGTGGTGGGACTAGCGTATACAATGAGCAGTTCTTC; CDR3: CASSGGTSVYNEQFF
V: TRBV10-3; J: TRBJ1-5; size: many; D: .; DNA: TGTGCCATCAGTGAGTCAGGACTTAACAATCAGCCCCAGCATTTT; CDR3: CAISESGLNNQPQHF
V: TRBV27; J: TRBJ2-6; size: many; D: TRBD1; DNA: TGTGCCAGTCGGACAGGGGGAAACTCTGGGGCCAACGTCCTGACTTTC; CDR3: CASRTGGNSGANVLTF
V: TRBV13; J: TRBJ2-5; size: many; D: TRBD2; DNA: TGTGCCAGCAGCTTAGCCGGGGGGCAAGAGACCCAGTACTTC; CDR3: CASSLAGGQETQYF
V: TRBV24-1; J: TRBJ2-3; size: .; D: TRBD2; DNA: TGTGCCACCAGTTTCGGGACTAGCTGGGACACAGATACGCAGTATTTT; CDR3: CATSFGTSWDTDTQYF
V: TRBV11-2; J: TRBJ2-5; size: .; D: TRBD2; DNA: TGTGCCAGCAGCTTCTCTAGCGGGGGGGCTGAGACCCAGTACTTC; CDR3: CASSFSSGGAETQYF
V: TRBV29-1; J: TRBJ2-7; size: .; D: .; DNA: TGCAGCGTTTGGTCTAGCGAGACCTACGAGCAGTACTTC; CDR3: CSVWSSETYEQYF
V: TRBV7-3; J: TRBJ2-3; size: many; D: TRBD1; DNA: TGTGCCAGCAGTTCCGGACAGGTTGCAGATACGCAGTATTTT; CDR3: CASSSGQVADTQYF
V: TRBV6-2/TRBV6-3; J: TRBJ2-7; size: .; D: TRBD2; DNA: TGTGCCAGCAGTAGGTGGACTAGCGGGAGATTAGTCTACGAGCAGTACTTC; CDR3: CASSRWTSGRLVYEQYF
V: TRBV7-2; J: TRBJ2-5; size: .; D: .; DNA: TGTGCCAGCAGCTTTTACCGACCGGGGGAGACCCAGTACTTC; CDR3: CASSFYRPGETQYF
V: TRBV7-2; J: TRBJ2-1; size: .; D: TRBD2; DNA: TGTGCCAGCAGCGGGACTAGCGGGAGCTACAATGAGCAGTTCTTC; CDR3: CASSGTSGSYNEQFF
V: TRBV7-3; J: TRBJ2-2; size: once; D: .; DNA: TGTGCCAGCAGCTTATTTCCACCAACCGGGGAGCTGTTTTTT; CDR3: CASSLFPPTGELFF
V: TRBV20-1; J: TRBJ1-1; size: .; D: .; DNA: TGCAGTGCTAGTGTTCAGAAGAACACTGAAGCTTTCTTT; CDR3: CSASVQKNTEAFF
V: TRBV7-3; J: TRBJ2-1; size: .; D: .; DNA: TGTGCCAGCAGTCCCTCGGGAGTATCCTACAATGAGCAGTTCTTC; CDR3: CASSPSGVSYNEQFF
V: TRBV6-5; J: TRBJ1-1; size: once; D: .; DNA: TGTGCCAGCAGTCATGTGGAGAACACTGAAGCTTTCTTT; CDR3: CASSHVENTEAFF
V: TRBV2; J: TRBJ1-2; size: many; D: .; DNA: TGTGCCAGCAGTGGGTTGGCAGCTTATGGCTACACCTTC; CDR3: CASSGLAAYGYTF
V: TRBV5-1; J: TRBJ1-1; size: .; D: .; DNA: TGCGCCAGCAGCTTGCAATGGGGGCTTAACACTGAAGCTTTCTTT; CDR3: CASSLQWGLNTEAFF
V: TRBV7-6; J: TRBJ1-1; size: .; D: .; DNA: TGTGCCAGCAGCCGACAGGTGAACACTGAAGCTTTCTTT; CDR3: CASSRQVNTEAFF
V: TRBV7-3; J: TRBJ2-1; size: .; D: TRBD2; DNA: TGTGCCAGCAGCTTCTTAGCGGGAGGGCCGTTGAGCTCCTACAATGAGCAGTTCTTC; CDR3: CASSFLAGGPLSSYNEQFF
V: TRBV7-2; J: TRBJ2-5; size: .; D: TRBD2; DNA: TGTGCCAGCAGCTTAGCCCAGACCTCTAGCGGGTTGTACTTC; CDR3: CASSLAQTSSGLYF
V: TRBV12-3/TRBV12-4; J: TRBJ1-1; size: .; D: .; DNA: TGTGCCAGCAGTTTAGCGGGCCGGATTGAAGCTTTCTTT; CDR3: CASSLAGRIEAFF
V: TRBV4-3; J: TRBJ1-6; size: few; D: .; DNA: TGCGCCAGCAGCCAAGAGGACAGCGGGGGTTCACCCCTCCACTTT; CDR3: CASSQEDSGGSPLHF
V: TRBV7-6; J: TRBJ2-1; size: few; D: .; DNA: TGTGCCAGCAGCTTAAGCGGCAATGAGCAGTTCTTC; CDR3: CASSLSGNEQFF
V: TRBV6-1; J: TRBJ2-1; size: .; D: .; DNA: TGTGCCAGCAGTTCCGAGTTATACGAGCAGTTCTTC; CDR3: CASSSELYEQFF
V: TRBV7-4; J: TRBJ2-5; size: .; D: TRBD1; DNA: TGTGCCAGCAGCTTATTACAGGGGGCCCAGACCCAGTACTTC; CDR3: CASSLLQGAQTQYF
V: TRBV6-6; J: TRBJ2-7; size: few; D: .; DNA: TGTGCCAGCAGTTACCGCGAGCAGTACTTC; CDR3: CASSYREQYF
V: TRBV7-2; J: TRBJ2-1; size: .; D: TRBD2; DNA: TGTGCCAGCAGCCAAACTAGCGGGAGGGCCGGGCAGTTCTTC; CDR3: CASSQTSGRAGQFF
V: TRBV6-1; J: TRBJ2-5; size: .; D: .; DNA: TGTGCCAGCAGTGACAGGGTTGGTGAGACCCAGTACTTC; CDR3: CASSDRVGETQYF
V: TRBV7-3; J: TRBJ2-2; size: once; D: .; DNA: TGTGCCAGCAGCCCCCAGATCACCGGGGAGCTGTTTTTT; CDR3: CASSPQITGELFF
V: TRBV12-3/TRBV12-4; J: TRBJ1-5; size: many; D: .; DNA: TGTGCCAGCAGTTTAAGGGGAACCAGCAATCAGCCCCAGCATTTT; CDR3: CASSLRGTSNQPQHF
V: TRBV6-1; J: TRBJ2-7; size: few; D: .; DNA: TGTGCCAGCAGTTTGGATGGGGGGAGGTACAATGAGCAGTACTTC; CDR3: CASSLDGGRYNEQYF
V: TRBV6-6; J: TRBJ2-4; size: many; D: .; DNA: TGTGCCAGCAGTTACCGCTGGGGACGTATTGGGGGCAAAAACATTCAGTACTTC; CDR3: CASSYRWGRIGGKNIQYF
V: TRBV7-3; J: TRBJ2-3; size: many; D: .; DNA: TGTGCCAGCAGCTCTCCGTTAGGGACGCAGTATTTT; CDR3: CASSSPLGTQYF
V: TRBV7-2; J: TRBJ2-5; size: once; D: .; DNA: TGTGCCAGCAGCTTTTTGATTAGCGTCAATGAGCAGTACTTC; CDR3: CASSFLISVNEQYF
V: TRBV12-3/TRBV12-4; J: TRBJ2-3; size: .; D: .; DNA: TGTGCCAGCAGCCCCCCTAACGGCGATGGGCAGTATTTT; CDR3: CASSPPNGDGQYF
V: TRBV6-6; J: TRBJ2-5; size: .; D: .; DNA: TGTGCCAGCAGTCGCCATGAAGGGGGGACCCAGTACTTC; CDR3: CASSRHEGGTQYF
V: TRBV7-9; J: TRBJ2-3; size: .; D: .; DNA: TGTGCCAGCAGCGGAGAGACAGATACGCAGTATTTT; CDR3: CASSGETDTQYF
V: TRBV7-2; J: TRBJ2-1; size: .; D: .; DNA: TGTGCCAGCAGCTTACATACCGGGACAAATGAGCAGTTCTTC; CDR3: CASSLHTGTNEQFF
V: TRBV7-2; J: TRBJ1-2; size: .; D: .; DNA: TGTGCCAGCAGCTTAACGAGGGGTAGTGGCTACACCTTC; CDR3: CASSLTRGSGYTF
V: TRBV7-9; J: TRBJ2-5; size: many; D: .; DNA: TGTGCCAGCAGCTTAGCGACAGGTCGTTATGGGCAAGAGACCCAGTACTTC; CDR3: CASSLATGRYGQETQYF
V: TRBV6-6; J: TRBJ2-3; size: few; D: .; DNA: TGTGCCAGCAGTTACTCGAGGACAGGAGGGAGGGATACGCAGTATTTT; CDR3: CASSYSRTGGRDTQYF
V: TRBV6-1; J: TRBJ2-3; size: .; D: TRBD2; DNA: TGTGCCTCACGCGACGGGGGGGCGGCAGATACGCAGTATTTT; CDR3: CASRDGGAADTQYF
V: TRBV7-6; J: TRBJ2-1; size: .; D: .; DNA: TGTGCCAGCAGCTTAAGAGCAGACCGGTACAATGAGCAGTTCTTC; CDR3: CASSLRADRYNEQFF